This passage covers 21 T cell receptor beta chains from one sample sequenced in a study of T cell responses to AZD1222 COVID-19 vaccine (dated by TCRdb to the early 2020s). The receptor library was made with the immunoSEQ multiplex PCR assay. As stored in TCRdb, this immuneACCESS dataset retains in-frame rearrangements with V and J assigned. A fraction of the clones does not appear; measured against another copy, unresolved V genes explain less than half of the discrepancy, and the remainder lacks a known reason. The sample table records around 84,000 clones; about 90% of these occur just once. The ten largest clonotypes hold approximately 6.5% of the sample. The sample's time point label is to be understood as: baseline before first vaccination. In the paper's terms, the treatment or condition label means: meningococcal conjugate vaccine given as trial control. The material sequenced was peripheral blood, taken on day 0 of MenACWY control vaccination. All receptors derive from an adult in good health.

The chain is built from TRBV18 and TRBJ2-3; D ambiguous. CDR1 is KGHSH and CDR2 is LQKENI in the germline V gene. Trimming removed 8 bases at V and 6 bases at J, with 15 bases between. This CDR3 has 13 residues. CDR3 in DNA: TGTGCCAGCCTACGCCAGAGGTCGGATACGCAGTATTTT. Translated: CASLRQRSDTQYF.

The V call is TRBV19, the J call TRBJ2-7, with TRBD2 identical over 12 bases. Germline V gene data show CDR1 as LNHDA and CDR2 as SQIVND (reference sequence). The CDR3 length is 15 residues. V was pared by 4 bases and J by 5 bases, with 6 bases of the junction left unmatched. CDR3 amino acids: CASSKTSGRADEQYF. The CDR3 bases are TGTGCCAGTAGTAAGACTAGCGGGAGAGCGGACGAGCAGTACTTC.

The chain combines TRBV24-1 with TRBJ2-5, with TRBD1 identical over 8 bases. The junction had 4 bases not matched to a gene; V was cut back by 3 bases and J by 2 bases. This CDR3 has 15 amino acids. Germline V gene data show CDR1 as KGHDR and CDR2 as SFDVKD. CDR3 bases: TGTGCCACCAGTGATACAGGGGGAGATCAAGAGACCCAGTACTTC. Its protein is CATSDTGGDQETQYF.

This chain links TRBV19 with TRBJ2-3; D remains ambiguous. V was clipped by 5 bases and J by 4 bases, with 10 bases between them. The length of the CDR3 is 13 residues. The V gene's germline CDR1 is LNHDA and CDR2 SQIVND (reference sequence). The CDR3 sequence: CASSPPPSDTQYF. CDR3 DNA sequence: TGTGCCAGTAGTCCTCCCCCCTCAGATACGCAGTATTTT.

V and J are TRBV28 and TRBJ1-4; D might be TRBD1 (5 bases). CDR1 is MDHEN, CDR2 SYDVKM, per germline. The V end lost 6 bases, the J end lost 8 bases, and 16 bases lay between the germline ends. The CDR3 consists of 14 residues. The CDR3 sequence is CASSPGPRDEKLFF. The CDR3 DNA is TGTGCCAGCAGCCCGGGCCCAAGGGACGAAAAACTGTTTTTT. Full variable domain (rest looked up from reference TRBV28 and TRBJ1-4): DVKVTQSSRYLVKRTGEKVFLECVQDMDHENMFWYRQDPGLGLRLIYFSYDVKMKEKGDIPEGYSVSREKKERFSLILESASTNQTSMYLCASSPGPRDEKLFFGSGTQLSVL.

The chain carries TRBV27 and TRBJ1-2, with a possible D match to TRBD1 (6 bases). The length of the CDR3 is 15 residues. The germline V and J ends were trimmed by 6 bases and 4 bases, with 18 bases remaining between them. Looked up from germline, CDR1 is MNHEY and CDR2 is SMNVEV (reference sequence). In nucleotides, the CDR3 is TGTGCCAGCAGCCGAGGACAGTGGGGGTCCTATGGCTACACCTTC. As protein: CASSRGQWGSYGYTF.

V usage is TRBV7-9 and J usage is TRBJ2-7; TRBD1 aligns across 8 bases. V trimming: 5 bases; J trimming: 3 bases; junction bases outside the gene matches: 9. Germline V CDR1 and CDR2: SEHNR, FQNEAQ (reference sequence). The CDR3 is 15 amino acids. CDR3 in amino acids: CASSAMTGVGYEQYF. The CDR3 nucleotides are TGTGCCAGCAGCGCGATGACAGGGGTCGGCTACGAGCAGTACTTC.

The chain links TRBV14 to TRBJ2-7; 7 bases align to TRBD1. V was clipped by 0 bases and J by 6 bases; unmatched bases: 11. CDR3 length: 16 amino acids. The germline gives CDR1 SGHDN, CDR2 FVKESK. The CDR3 loop reads CASSQDVWTRGREQYF. The CDR3 nucleotides are TGTGCCAGCAGCCAAGATGTCTGGACAAGGGGGCGCGAGCAGTACTTC.

This chain joins TRBV2 and TRBJ1-4; TRBD1 matches 10 bases. The germline gives CDR1 SNHLY, CDR2 FYNNEI. The CDR3 spans 14 residues. The J segment lost 8 bases and the V segment lost 6 bases, leaving 6 bases of the junction unmatched. In DNA, the CDR3 is TGTGCCAGCAGCCGGGACAGGGGTAACGAAAAACTGTTTTTT. Encoded protein: CASSRDRGNEKLFF.

V gene TRBV2 combines with J gene TRBJ2-1; D perhaps matches TRBD2 (6 bases). V was pared by 2 bases and J by 4 bases, with 24 bases between. The CDR3 extends over 19 amino acids. Germline lookup yields CDR1 SNHLY and CDR2 FYNNEI. The CDR3 DNA reads TGTGCCAGCAGTGAATTAAGGGGTGGGGCTAGCGAGGGGTACAATGAGCAGTTCTTC. Translated: CASSELRGGASEGYNEQFF.

This chain uses TRBV2 with TRBJ2-1; D gene unclear. The CDR3 is 15 amino acids. The V gene's germline CDR1 is SNHLY and CDR2 FYNNEI. V was shortened by 3 bases and J by 3 bases, with 12 bases between the two germline ends. Here the CDR3 reads CASSDWSNSYNEQFF. Written as DNA, the CDR3 is TGTGCCAGCAGTGATTGGAGTAATAGCTACAATGAGCAGTTCTTC.

The chain has TRBV9 and TRBJ1-5; 7 positions agree with TRBD1. J lost 2 bases, V lost 3 bases, and 5 bases had no gene match. Germline V gene lookup returns CDR1 SGDLS and CDR2 YYNGEE. This CDR3 has 15 amino acids. CDR3 loop: CASSETGTGNQPQHF. Written as DNA, the CDR3 is TGTGCCAGCAGCGAGACAGGGACGGGCAATCAGCCCCAGCATTTT.

The chain employs TRBV7-9 and TRBJ1-2, with D perhaps TRBD1 (5 bases). The germline gives CDR1 SEHNR, CDR2 FQNEAQ (reference sequence). The CDR3 is 13 residues long. Trimming pared 4 bases from V and 8 bases from J, leaving 14 bases between. CDR3 bases: TGTGCCAGCAGCTCCCGGGACGGCGGAGGCTACACCTTC. As protein: CASSSRDGGGYTF.

This clone was found a few times. This rearrangement joins TRBV13 to TRBJ2-1; maybe TRBD2 (6 bases). V gave up 6 bases and J gave up 3 bases, with 18 bases separating them. Germline V gene sequence: CDR1 PRHDT, CDR2 FYEKMQ (reference sequence). The CDR3 runs 16 residues. The CDR3 nucleotides read TGTGCCAGCAGTCACGCCCGCCCCGGGGGCTACAATGAGCAGTTCTTC. It codes for CASSHARPGGYNEQFF.

This clone was seen a few times. The V and J genes are TRBV24-1 and TRBJ1-6; TRBD1 aligns across 8 bases. CDR1 is KGHDR, CDR2 SFDVKD, per germline. This CDR3 is built from 15 residues. Trimming at V came to 3 bases and at J to 6 bases, leaving 3 bases not matched to a gene. The CDR3 nucleotides are TGTGCCACCAGTGATGGGGACAGGACTAATTCACCCCTCCACTTT. Protein product: CATSDGDRTNSPLHF.

The chain has TRBV27 and TRBJ2-3; 7 bases are a match to TRBD2. The CDR3 has 17 residues. V shed 6 bases and J 2 bases; nucleotides not matched to a gene: 14. Germline V gene sequence: CDR1 MNHEY, CDR2 SMNVEV (reference sequence). The CDR3 region has the DNA TGTGCCAGCAGCTCGTCCTCGGGGGGAGGATACACAGATACGCAGTATTTT. This sequence encodes CASSSSSGGGYTDTQYF.

CDR3 region: CASNGDRGSYNSPLHF. The CDR3 DNA reads TGTGCCAGCAACGGAGACAGGGGCTCCTATAATTCACCCCTCCACTTT. The chain couples TRBV28 to TRBJ1-6; TRBD1 agrees at 8 bases. CDR1 and CDR2 from the germline V gene are MDHEN and SYDVKM. The CDR3 has 16 amino acids. V gave up 7 bases and J gave up 0 bases; unmatched junction bases: 5.

This clone occurred a few times. The genes are TRBV27 and TRBJ1-4; D unclear. The CDR3 is made up of 20 amino acids. Germline V gene sequence: CDR1 MNHEY, CDR2 SMNVEV (reference sequence). The germline V and J ends were trimmed by 0 bases and 0 bases, with 20 bases remaining between them. CDR3 amino acids: CASSLSLVAAYDPTNEKLFF. The CDR3 region has the DNA TGTGCCAGCAGTTTATCCTTGGTGGCAGCCTACGACCCAACTAATGAAAAACTGTTTTTT.

The genes are TRBV19 and TRBJ2-6; D possibly corresponds to TRBD1 (6 bases). This CDR3 is 18 amino acids long. The germline CDR1 and CDR2 sequences are LNHDA and SQIVND (reference sequence). Trimming took off 1 base at V and 4 bases at J, with 17 bases between the two ends. The CDR3: CASSIAPNRVPGANVLTF. CDR3 sequence (DNA): TGTGCCAGTAGTATAGCCCCCAACAGGGTTCCCGGGGCCAACGTCCTGACTTTC.

The rearrangement links TRBV7-9 to TRBJ1-5; unclear D gene. CDR1 is SEHNR, CDR2 FQNEAQ, per germline (reference sequence). The V end was cut by 2 bases, the J end by 0 bases, with 14 bases between. The CDR3 has 17 amino acids. CDR3 loop: CASSLSWEYNSNQPQHF. Written as DNA, the CDR3 is TGTGCCAGCAGCTTATCTTGGGAATATAATAGCAATCAGCCCCAGCATTTT.

This clone showed up just once. J is TRBJ2-7 and V is TRBV5-4; the match to TRBD1 covers 10 bases. The V gene's germline CDR1 is SGHNT and CDR2 YYREEE (reference sequence). This CDR3 has 14 amino acids. The J segment lost 5 bases and the V segment lost 10 bases, leaving 12 bases of the junction unmatched. CDR3 loop: CAVPARDRGDEQYF. CDR3 coding DNA: TGTGCCGTTCCAGCCCGGGACAGGGGCGACGAGCAGTACTTC.